What follows are 7 T cell receptor beta chains derived from one specimen sequenced in a study of cytomegalovirus exposure and HLA in healthy donors. The PCR ran on 60 Vbeta and 13 Jbeta primers. Sequencing used immunoSEQ multiplex PCR; TCRdb keeps in-frame clones, though not all of them. Here the sample spans roughly 170,000 clones, approximately 80% being singletons. Sequenced material: PBMCs. The receptors originated from a woman in her late teens or twenties in good health and CMV-seronegative.

The chain uses TRBV28 and TRBJ2-5, with D possibly matching TRBD2 (6 bases). The J call may be in error: the DNA end matches TRBJ2-7 better. Germline lookup yields CDR1 MDHEN and CDR2 SYDVKM. The CDR3 runs 14 residues. CDR3 bases: TGTGCCAGCAGTTTCAGGGTGGCGGGATACGAGCAGTACTTC. Translation: CASSFRVAGYEQYF.

This chain uses TRBV30 with TRBJ2-7; 10 bases align to TRBD1. CDR3 length: 12 amino acids. With 5 bases clipped from V and 2 bases from J, the junction kept 0 bases outside the gene matches. Germline values: CDR1 GTSNPN, CDR2 SVGIG (reference sequence). CDR3 amino acids: CAWDRGPYEQYF. CDR3 bases: TGTGCCTGGGACAGGGGGCCCTACGAGCAGTACTTC.

The rearrangement uses TRBV7-2 and TRBJ1-3; the match to TRBD1 covers 7 bases. Germline V gene sequence: CDR1 SGHTA, CDR2 FQGNSA. There are 17 residues in the CDR3. The V segment lost 3 bases and the J segment 3 bases; nucleotides outside the gene matches: 11. In DNA, the CDR3 is TGTGCCAGCAGCTTGGAGACAGGGACAAGACATGGAAACACCATATATTTT. Protein product: CASSLETGTRHGNTIYF.

The chain links TRBV2 to TRBJ2-7; D gene ambiguous. This CDR3 is built from 14 residues. Trimming took 2 bases from V and 3 from J, leaving 11 bases between them. Germline V gene sequence: CDR1 SNHLY, CDR2 FYNNEI. The CDR3 DNA sequence: TGTGCCAGCAGTGAATCTAGTATGAACTACGAGCAGTACTTC. This gives the protein CASSESSMNYEQYF.

The chain uses TRBV6-4 and TRBJ2-4; tentative D call: TRBD1 (6 bases). The CDR3 covers 13 residues. Looked up from germline, CDR1 is MRHNA and CDR2 is SNTAGT. With 6 bases removed from V and 8 bases from J, the gap between germline ends came to 14 bases. CDR3 loop: CASRGQDSDIQYF. DNA for the CDR3: TGTGCCAGCAGGGGACAAGATTCAGACATTCAGTACTTC.

In nucleotides, the CDR3 is TGTGCCTGGAGTTGGGACAGAGGCTACGAGCAGTACTTC. Translation gives CAWSWDRGYEQYF. This rearrangement joins TRBV30 to TRBJ2-7, with TRBD1 matching over 7 bases. This CDR3 is built from 13 residues. The J segment lost 3 bases and the V segment lost 2 bases, leaving 4 bases of the junction unmatched. The germline V gene has CDR1 GTSNPN and CDR2 SVGIG (reference sequence).

This chain uses TRBV2 with TRBJ2-5; D possibly corresponds to TRBD1 (6 bases). The CDR3 spans 12 residues. V dropped 9 bases and J dropped 2 bases, with 10 bases sitting between them. The germline V gene encodes CDR1 SNHLY and CDR2 FYNNEI. For the CDR3, the DNA is TGTGCCAGTAGGACAGAACAAGAGACCCAGTACTTC. This sequence encodes CASRTEQETQYF.